Presented here are 4 T cell receptor beta chains from one specimen sequenced in a study of shared clonotypes between healthy human individuals. Generated by immunoSEQ multiplex PCR, the TCRdb table keeps only in-frame clones and is missing some. The sample lists about 530,000 clones, 90% to 97% seen once, with 0.055% to 0.075% in the top ten. Sequenced sample: naive CD4+ T cells sorted from blood. Specified subset: CD45RA+ positively selected. These receptors all stem from a woman aged 25 to 39 in good health.

The chain has TRBV7-8 and TRBJ2-5, with TRBD2 matching 8 bases. This CDR3 has 16 residues. V gave up 3 bases and J gave up 4 bases; unmatched junction bases: 10. Germline lookup yields CDR1 SGHVS and CDR2 FQNEAQ. The CDR3 sequence is CASSLPHSGVLETQYF. The CDR3 nucleotides are TGTGCCAGCAGCTTGCCACATAGCGGGGTGCTAGAGACCCAGTACTTC. Supplemented by reference TRBV7-8 and TRBJ2-5, the full variable domain reads GAGVSQSPRYKVAKRGQDVALRCDPISGHVSLFWYQQALGQGPEFLTYFQNEAQLDKSGLPSDRFFAERPEGSVSTLKIQRTQQEDSAVYLCASSLPHSGVLETQYFGPGTRLLVL.

The rearrangement links TRBV5-1 to TRBJ2-3; 10 bases align to TRBD2. CDR1 and CDR2 (germline): SGHRS, YFSETQ. V lost 4 bases and J lost 1; bases outside the gene matches: 6. This CDR3 spans 16 amino acids. CDR3 in amino acids: CASSGKLAGGTDTQYF. Written as DNA, the CDR3 is TGCGCCAGCAGCGGGAAGCTAGCGGGAGGCACAGATACGCAGTATTTT.

The rearrangement links TRBV5-1 to TRBJ2-7, with unresolved D. Trimming stripped 1 base from V and 1 base from J, with 9 bases between. This CDR3 region has 14 residues. The germline CDR1 and CDR2 sequences are SGHRS and YFSETQ. CDR3 protein: CASSLFPGSYEQYF. CDR3 in DNA: TGCGCCAGCAGCTTGTTCCCGGGTTCCTACGAGCAGTACTTC.

The chain recombines TRBV5-1 with TRBJ2-3; D is perhaps TRBD2 (6 bases). Per germline, CDR1 SGHRS and CDR2 YFSETQ. Trimming removed 3 bases from V and 3 bases from J, with 14 bases in between. The length of the CDR3 is 15 residues. The chain's CDR3 is CASSSLGGLTDTQYF. The CDR3 DNA reads TGCGCCAGCAGCTCCCTGGGGGGATTAACAGATACGCAGTATTTT.